The entry below describes one T cell receptor beta chain. The source of the sample is a study of blood T cell repertoires in COVID-19. Across the study: COVID-19 samples from acute and convalescent phases originated in the United States, Italy and Spain.

Profiled with immunoSEQ multiplex PCR; TCRdb holds only in-frame clones, not every one. Here the sample spans hundreds of thousands of clones, around 83% being singletons. The CDR3 sequence is 15 residues long. The V gene's germline CDR1 is SNHLY and CDR2 FYNNEI. With 6 bases removed from V and 4 bases from J, the gap between germline ends came to 18 bases. Input material: PBMCs or T cells enriched from blood (not recorded which). The gene calls are TRBV2 and TRBJ1-2; possibly TRBD1 for D (5 bases). This receptor was taken from a man aged 35 to 55 who had been exposed to COVID-19. CDR3 sequence reads: CASRPDNQGAYGYTF. The CDR3 bases are TGTGCCAGCAGACCCGACAACCAGGGCGCCTATGGCTACACCTTC.